These 19 T cell receptor beta chains were sequenced from one sample in a study of T cells expressing NK-cell markers. TCRdb reprocessed the 5' RACE reads, keeping one entry per CDR3 protein, no DNA. The sample table includes roughly 350,000 distinct CDR3 sequences. The sample was blood T cells: a sorted CD56 or NKG2C T cell subset, CD4+ or CD8+ T cells, or bulk PBMC T cells (not recorded which). These receptors all stem from a man aged 18 to 69 in good health.

The chain links TRBV28 to TRBJ2-5; TCRdb's D gene call, TRBD1, goes unchecked for lack of DNA. Germline CDR1 reads MDHEN; CDR2 reads SYDVKM. This CDR3 spans 13 amino acids. CDR3 residues: CASTTLGVETQYF.

This chain uses TRBV5-1 with TRBJ2-5. Germline V gene sequence: CDR1 SGHRS, CDR2 YFSETQ. CDR3 size: 15 residues. The CDR3 loop reads CASSLKLRTQETQYF. Filled out from reference TRBV5-1 and TRBJ2-5, the complete variable domain reads KAGVTQTPRYLIKTRGQQVTLSCSPISGHRSVSWYQQTPGQGLQFLFEYFSETQRNKGNFPGRFSGRQFSNSRSEMNVSTLELGDSALYLCASSLKLRTQETQYFGPGTRLLVL.

This chain joins TRBV7-8 and TRBJ2-1. Germline V gene sequence: CDR1 SGHVS, CDR2 FQNEAQ. This CDR3 has 15 residues. CDR3 protein: CASSLGVAEYNEQFF.

The chain has TRBV20-1 and TRBJ2-7; the TCRdb D gene call, TRBD2, has no DNA to confirm it. Germline V gene sequence: CDR1 DFQATT, CDR2 SNEGSKA (reference sequence). CDR3 length: 14 residues. The CDR3 loop is CSARAPGPYYEQYF.

The chain is built from TRBV5-4 and TRBJ2-3. Germline CDR1 SGHNT, CDR2 YYREEE (reference sequence). The CDR3 length is 15 residues. The CDR3 spells CASSSQAGSTDTQYF.

The CDR3 reads CASSEAQGSLRNEQYF. This sequence joins TRBV2 and TRBJ2-7; TCRdb gives TRBD1 as the D gene, but with no DNA this cannot be confirmed. The CDR3 extends over 16 amino acids. Germline loops: CDR1 SNHLY, CDR2 FYNNEI.

The rearrangement joins TRBV12-3 or TRBV12-4 to TRBJ1-1; TCRdb proposes TRBD1, but this gene call is untestable without DNA. The CDR3 contains 17 residues. CDR3 sequence reads: CASSRDRGRKMNTEAFF.

The gene calls are TRBV2 and TRBJ2-3; without DNA, the TCRdb call of TRBD1 cannot be checked. This CDR3 comprises 15 residues. Germline CDR1 is SNHLY and CDR2 is FYNNEI. The CDR3: CASSAQGLSTDTQYF.

The V call is TRBV27, the J call TRBJ1-1; TCRdb returns TRBD1, unconfirmable since there is no DNA. This CDR3 region has 12 residues. Germline assignment: CDR1 MNHEY and CDR2 SMNVEV (reference sequence). The CDR3 loop reads CASSRDRETAFF.

The chain uses TRBV23-1 and TRBJ2-2; TCRdb lists TRBD1, though no DNA is available to test this call. TRBV23-1 is labeled an ORF, and its function is uncertain. This CDR3 is built from 14 residues. CDR3 residues: CASTTTGLAGELFF.

This chain uses TRBV20-1 with TRBJ2-2; TCRdb calls TRBD2, which cannot be checked without DNA. CDR3 length: 16 residues. Germline assignment: CDR1 DFQATT and CDR2 SNEGSKA (reference sequence). The chain's CDR3 is CSARDMSGANTGELFF.

The chain employs TRBV7-9 and TRBJ2-5. Germline loops: CDR1 SEHNR, CDR2 FQNEAQ (reference sequence). The CDR3 extends over 11 amino acids. The CDR3 protein is CASSRQTTQYF.

The chain uses TRBV4-1 and TRBJ2-5; there is no DNA to check the TCRdb D call of TRBD1. CDR3 length: 16 amino acids. The germline gives CDR1 MGHRA, CDR2 YSYEKL. The CDR3 protein is CASSQTGRGTQETQYF.

The CDR3 loop reads CASSRQGDEQFF. The chain combines TRBV18 with TRBJ2-1; TCRdb names TRBD1, which stays unverified in the absence of DNA. The length of the CDR3 is 12 residues. CDR1 is KGHSH and CDR2 is LQKENI in the germline V gene. Looking up the rest from reference TRBV18 and TRBJ2-1 gives the full variable domain: NAGVMQNPRHLVRRRGQEARLRCSPMKGHSHVYWYRQLPEEGLKFMVYLQKENIIDESGMPKERFSAEFPKEGPSILRIQQVVRGDSAAYFCASSRQGDEQFFGPGTRLTVL.

The chain is built from TRBV2 and TRBJ1-5. Germline V gene data show CDR1 as SNHLY and CDR2 as FYNNEI. This CDR3 is 15 amino acids long. CDR3 protein: CASSDWGTIFQPQHF.

The chain employs TRBV6-5 and TRBJ2-1. The CDR3 has 15 amino acids. Germline lookup yields CDR1 MNHEY and CDR2 SVGAGI. The CDR3 region is CASSYATYSYNEQFF.

This chain's CDR3 is CATSRAGSARGVQFF. This rearrangement joins TRBV15 to TRBJ2-1; TCRdb designates TRBD1, a call that cannot be tested without DNA. The CDR3 loop spans 15 amino acids. The germline gives CDR1 LNHNV, CDR2 YYDKDF (reference sequence).

The genes are TRBV5-1 and TRBJ1-1. CDR1 and CDR2 from the germline V gene are SGHRS and YFSETQ. The CDR3 covers 14 residues. The CDR3 region is CASSPSVLNTEAFF.

The rearrangement joins TRBV5-1 to TRBJ1-6. The CDR3 runs to 18 residues. The germline CDR1 and CDR2 sequences are SGHRS and YFSETQ. The CDR3 loop is CASSLRGMEWDIGSPLHF.